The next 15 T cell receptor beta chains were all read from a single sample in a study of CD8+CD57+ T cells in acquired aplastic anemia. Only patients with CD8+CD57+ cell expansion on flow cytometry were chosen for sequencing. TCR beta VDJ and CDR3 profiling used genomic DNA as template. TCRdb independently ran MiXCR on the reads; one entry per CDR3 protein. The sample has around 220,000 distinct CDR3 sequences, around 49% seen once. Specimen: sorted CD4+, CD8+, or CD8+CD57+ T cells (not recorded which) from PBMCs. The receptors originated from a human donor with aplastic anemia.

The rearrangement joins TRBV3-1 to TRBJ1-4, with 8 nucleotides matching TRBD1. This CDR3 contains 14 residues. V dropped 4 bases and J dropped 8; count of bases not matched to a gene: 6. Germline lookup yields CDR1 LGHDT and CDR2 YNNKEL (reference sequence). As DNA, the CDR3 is TGTGCCAGCAGCCCCAGGGGGCTGTCAGAAAAACTGTTTTTT. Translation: CASSPRGLSEKLFF.

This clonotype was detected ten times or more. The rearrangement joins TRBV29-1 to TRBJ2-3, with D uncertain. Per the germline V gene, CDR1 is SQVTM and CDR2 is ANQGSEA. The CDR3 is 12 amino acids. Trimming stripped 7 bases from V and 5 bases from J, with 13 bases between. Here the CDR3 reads CSGGDFQDTQYF. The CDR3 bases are TGCAGCGGCGGAGACTTTCAAGATACGCAGTATTTT.

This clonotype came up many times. The CDR3 nucleotides are TGTGCCAGCAGTGTGTCAGGGGTGGGGGAGACCCAGTACTTC. Encoded protein: CASSVSGVGETQYF. The chain carries TRBV6-1 and TRBJ2-5, with D maybe TRBD1 (6 bases). V lost 4 bases and J lost 5, with 14 bases in between. Germline V lookup: CDR1 MNHNS, CDR2 SASEGT. This CDR3 is 14 amino acids long.

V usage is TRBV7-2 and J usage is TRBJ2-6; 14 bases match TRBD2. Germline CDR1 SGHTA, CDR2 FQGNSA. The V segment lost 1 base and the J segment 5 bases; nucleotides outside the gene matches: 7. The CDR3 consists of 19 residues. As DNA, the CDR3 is TGTGCCAGCAGCTTAGTATCGACTAGCGGGGGGGCGCGGGCCAACGTCCTGACTTTC. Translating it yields CASSLVSTSGGARANVLTF.

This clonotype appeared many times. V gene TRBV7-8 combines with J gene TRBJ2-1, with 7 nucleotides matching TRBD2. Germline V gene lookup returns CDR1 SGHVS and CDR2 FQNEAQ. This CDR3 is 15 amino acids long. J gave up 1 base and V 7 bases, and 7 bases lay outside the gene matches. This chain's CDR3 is CASILGLPSYNEQFF. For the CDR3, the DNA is TGTGCCAGCATCCTGGGACTACCTTCCTACAATGAGCAGTTCTTC.

The CDR3 DNA follows: TGCGCCAGCAGTAGCGGGAGTTGGGCCAATGAGCAGTTCTTC. This translates into CASSSGSWANEQFF. The V call is TRBV10-2, the J call TRBJ2-1; 8 nucleotides match TRBD2. This CDR3 spans 14 amino acids. J lost 6 bases, V lost 5 bases, and 6 bases had no gene match. Germline lookup yields CDR1 WSHSY and CDR2 SAAADI.

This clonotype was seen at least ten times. The CDR3 nucleotides are TGCGCCAGCAGCTTGGCTACAGGGTACACTGAAGCTTTCTTT. Protein sequence: CASSLATGYTEAFF. This sequence joins TRBV5-1 and TRBJ1-1; tentative D call: TRBD1 (6 bases). From germline, CDR1 is SGHRS and CDR2 YFSETQ. Trimming took off 0 bases at V and 3 bases at J, with 9 bases between the two ends. CDR3 length equals 14 residues.

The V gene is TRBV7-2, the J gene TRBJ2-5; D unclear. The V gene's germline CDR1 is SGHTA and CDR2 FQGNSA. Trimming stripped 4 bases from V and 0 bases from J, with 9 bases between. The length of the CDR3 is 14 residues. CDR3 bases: TGTGCCAGCAGCTCACGTGGGTACCAAGAGACCCAGTACTTC. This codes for CASSSRGYQETQYF.

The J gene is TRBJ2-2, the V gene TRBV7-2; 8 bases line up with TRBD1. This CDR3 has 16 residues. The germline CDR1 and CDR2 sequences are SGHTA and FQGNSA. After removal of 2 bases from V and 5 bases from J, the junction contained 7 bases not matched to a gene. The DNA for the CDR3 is TGTGCCAGCAGCTTACTGGCAGGGGGCATGACCGGGGAGCTGTTTTTT. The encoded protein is CASSLLAGGMTGELFF.

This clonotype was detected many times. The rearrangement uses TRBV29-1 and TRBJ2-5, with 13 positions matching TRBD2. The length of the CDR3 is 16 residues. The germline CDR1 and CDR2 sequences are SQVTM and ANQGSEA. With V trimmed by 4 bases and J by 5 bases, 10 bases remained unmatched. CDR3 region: CSVGPRLAGGMETQYF. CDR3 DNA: TGCAGCGTTGGACCCCGACTAGCGGGGGGCATGGAGACCCAGTACTTC.

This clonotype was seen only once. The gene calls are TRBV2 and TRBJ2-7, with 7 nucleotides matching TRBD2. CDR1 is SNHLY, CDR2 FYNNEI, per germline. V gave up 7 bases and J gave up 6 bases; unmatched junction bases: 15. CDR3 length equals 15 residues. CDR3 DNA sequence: TGTGCCAGCAACCCCTCGGGGGGTCTTACCCGCGAGCAGTACTTC. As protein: CASNPSGGLTREQYF.

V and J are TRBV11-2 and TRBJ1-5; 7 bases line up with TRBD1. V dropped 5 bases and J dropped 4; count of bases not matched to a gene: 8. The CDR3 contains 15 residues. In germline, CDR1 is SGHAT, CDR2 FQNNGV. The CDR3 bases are TGTGCCAGCAGCCAAGGGGACAGCATTAATCAGCCCCAGCATTTT. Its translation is CASSQGDSINQPQHF.

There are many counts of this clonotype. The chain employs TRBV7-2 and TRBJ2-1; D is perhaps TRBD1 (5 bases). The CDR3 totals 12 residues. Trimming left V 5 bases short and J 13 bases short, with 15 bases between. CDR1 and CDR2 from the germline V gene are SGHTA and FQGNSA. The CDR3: CASSPYEGEQFF. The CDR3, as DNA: TGTGCCAGCAGCCCCTACGAAGGGGAACAGTTCTTC. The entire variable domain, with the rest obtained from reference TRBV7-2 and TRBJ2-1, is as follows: GAGVSQSPSNKVTEKGKDVELRCDPISGHTALYWYRQSLGQGLEFLIYFQGNSAPDKSGLPSDRFSAERTGGSVSTLTIQRTQQEDSAVYLCASSPYEGEQFFGPGTRLTVL.

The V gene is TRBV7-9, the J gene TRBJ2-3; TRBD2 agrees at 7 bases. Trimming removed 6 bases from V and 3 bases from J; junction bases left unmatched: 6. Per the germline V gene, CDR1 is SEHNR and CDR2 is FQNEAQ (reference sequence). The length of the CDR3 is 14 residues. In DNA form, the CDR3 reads TGTGCCAGCAGTCCCGCGGGGGAGACAGATACGCAGTATTTT. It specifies CASSPAGETDTQYF.

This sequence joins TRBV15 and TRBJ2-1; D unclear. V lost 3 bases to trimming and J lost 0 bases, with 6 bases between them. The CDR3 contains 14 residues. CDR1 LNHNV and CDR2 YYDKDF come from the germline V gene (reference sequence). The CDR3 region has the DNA TGTGCCACCAGCAGCACTATCTCCTACAATGAGCAGTTCTTC. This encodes CATSSTISYNEQFF.